What follows are 8 T cell receptor beta chains derived from one specimen sequenced in a study of blood T cell repertoires in COVID-19. Profiling relied on immunoSEQ multiplex PCR, and the TCRdb table lists in-frame clones only, not all of them. The profile covers about 140,000 clones, with around 82% appearing a single time and around 8% taken by the ten largest. Sequencing was performed on peripheral blood. The source of these receptors is a human donor in a cohort sampled during active COVID-19.

This rearrangement joins TRBV19 to TRBJ2-7; the match to TRBD1 covers 10 bases. V shed 3 bases, J shed 3 bases, and the junction held 5 bases outside the gene matches. CDR1 LNHDA and CDR2 SQIVND come from the germline V gene (reference sequence). The CDR3 consists of 15 residues. CDR3 sequence: CASSIPGQGIYEQYF. CDR3 in DNA: TGTGCCAGTAGTATCCCGGGACAGGGGATCTACGAGCAGTACTTC.

The CDR3, as DNA: TGTGCCAGCAGCCCGACGGCGGCGAGCTCCTACGAGCAGTACTTC. Its translation is CASSPTAASSYEQYF. The chain links TRBV6-5 to TRBJ2-7; D remains ambiguous. Germline CDR1 MNHEY, CDR2 SVGAGI. With 6 bases removed from V and 0 bases from J, the gap between germline ends came to 15 bases. CDR3 size: 15 residues.

This clone was seen only once. The chain links TRBV5-1 to TRBJ2-7; D is possibly TRBD1 (5 bases). The CDR3 sequence is 15 residues long. Trimming removed 0 bases at V and 0 bases at J, with 10 bases between. Per germline, CDR1 SGHRS and CDR2 YFSETQ. In nucleotides, the CDR3 is TGCGCCAGCAGCTTGGATCCCAGGGTCTCCTACGAGCAGTACTTC. Translation: CASSLDPRVSYEQYF.

This chain connects TRBV7-9 to TRBJ1-2, with 7 nucleotides matching TRBD1. Germline V gene lookup returns CDR1 SEHNR and CDR2 FQNEAQ (reference sequence). V shed 9 bases, J shed 8 bases, and the junction held 12 bases outside the gene matches. This CDR3 comprises 13 residues. The DNA of the CDR3 is TGTGCCAGTACACGACAGGGATCGGACGGCTACACCTTC. It is translated as CASTRQGSDGYTF. Based on the CDR3 plus reference TRBV7-9 and TRBJ1-2, the full variable domain is DTGVSQNPRHKITKRGQNVTFRCDPISEHNRLYWYRQTLGQGPEFLTYFQNEAQLEKSRLLSDRFSAERPKGSFSTLEIQRTEQGDSAMYLCASTRQGSDGYTFGSGTRLTVV.

The chain carries TRBV28 and TRBJ2-7; TRBD1 might be the D (6 bases). This CDR3 region has 15 residues. Between the trimmed V and J ends, which lost 6 bases and 6 bases, there was a span of 21 bases. Germline lookup yields CDR1 MDHEN and CDR2 SYDVKM. CDR3 protein: CASSSPGTSSREQYF. For the CDR3, the DNA is TGTGCCAGCAGCTCACCCGGGACAAGTTCGCGCGAGCAGTACTTC.

This clone was detected a few times. The rearrangement uses TRBV5-1 and TRBJ1-1; 7 nucleotides agree with TRBD1. CDR3 length equals 14 residues. V lost 4 bases and J lost 6; bases outside the gene matches: 9. Per the germline V gene, CDR1 is SGHRS and CDR2 is YFSETQ. CDR3 DNA: TGCGCCAGCAGCCCAACGACAGGGTCCCCTGAAGCTTTCTTT. Translating gives CASSPTTGSPEAFF.

The chain is built from TRBV2 and TRBJ1-4; TRBD1 matches 7 bases. The CDR3 covers 14 residues. V dropped 6 bases and J dropped 2; count of bases not matched to a gene: 3. Germline lookup yields CDR1 SNHLY and CDR2 FYNNEI. The CDR3 here is CASRQGGTNEKLFF. In DNA, the CDR3 is TGTGCCAGCAGGCAGGGGGGCACTAATGAAAAACTGTTTTTT.

The V and J genes are TRBV19 and TRBJ2-2, with 8 bases identical to TRBD1. Trimming removed 7 bases from V and 8 bases from J; junction bases left unmatched: 9. The CDR3 runs to 14 residues. CDR1 is LNHDA, CDR2 SQIVND, per germline (reference sequence). The CDR3 DNA follows: TGTGCCAGTAAACCCGGACAGGGATTAGGGGAGCTGTTTTTT. The encoded protein is CASKPGQGLGELFF.